Presented here are 10 T cell receptor beta chains from one specimen sequenced in a study of blood T cell repertoires in COVID-19. Clones were read by immunoSEQ multiplex PCR, and TCRdb kept only the in-frame ones, dropping some. The sample has tens of thousands of clones, around 87% seen once. The sample taken for sequencing was peripheral blood. The origin of the receptors is a human donor in a cohort sampled during active COVID-19.

This chain's CDR3 is CASSIVWHSNQPQHF. CDR3 nucleotides: TGTGCCAGTAGTATAGTTTGGCACAGCAATCAGCCCCAGCATTTT. V is TRBV19 and J is TRBJ1-5, with D unresolved. This CDR3 is 15 amino acids long. The germline V gene encodes CDR1 LNHDA and CDR2 SQIVND (reference sequence). V shed 1 base and J shed 1 base, with 8 bases lying between them.

The chain is built from TRBV19 and TRBJ1-2; tentative D call: TRBD1 (6 bases). The CDR3 spans 12 residues. Germline CDR1 is LNHDA and CDR2 is SQIVND (reference sequence). V was trimmed by 5 bases and J by 4 bases, leaving 8 bases between them. CDR3 residues: CASSLQGYGYTF. The CDR3 region has the DNA TGTGCCAGTAGTCTACAGGGCTATGGCTACACCTTC.

CDR3 bases: TGCAGTGCTATCGAGTACGAGCAGTACTTC. Its translation is CSAIEYEQYF. The gene calls are TRBV20-1 and TRBJ2-7; D is uncertain. CDR1 and CDR2 from the germline V gene are DFQATT and SNEGSKA (reference sequence). This CDR3 has 10 residues. V was shortened by 4 bases and J by 4 bases, with 5 bases between the two germline ends.

This chain joins TRBV28 and TRBJ2-1; unclear D gene. Germline assignment: CDR1 MDHEN and CDR2 SYDVKM. This CDR3 contains 11 residues. Trimming cost V 5 bases and J 10 bases, with 9 bases left between them. In nucleotides, the CDR3 is TGTGCCAGCAGTGACTCCCGGGAGCAGTTCTTC. Residues: CASSDSREQFF. The full variable domain, completed using reference TRBV28 and TRBJ2-1, is DVKVTQSSRYLVKRTGEKVFLECVQDMDHENMFWYRQDPGLGLRLIYFSYDVKMKEKGDIPEGYSVSREKKERFSLILESASTNQTSMYLCASSDSREQFFGPGTRLTVL.

The chain couples TRBV24-1 to TRBJ2-1, with 10 bases matching TRBD1. This CDR3 contains 14 residues. V gave up 7 bases and J gave up 2 bases; unmatched junction bases: 1. CDR1 and CDR2 (germline): KGHDR, SFDVKD. CDR3 in amino acids: CATRGTGAYNEQFF. The CDR3 DNA reads TGTGCCACCAGGGGGACAGGGGCCTACAATGAGCAGTTCTTC.

The V and J genes are TRBV28 and TRBJ1-4; D call uncertain. The CDR3 extends over 11 amino acids. The germline gives CDR1 MDHEN, CDR2 SYDVKM. Trimming removed 3 bases from V and 7 bases from J, with 3 bases in between. CDR3 nucleotide sequence: TGTGCCAGCAGTTTGAGTGAAAAACTGTTTTTT. Amino acids: CASSLSEKLFF.

The chain has TRBV30 and TRBJ2-5; no firm D call. The CDR3 contains 10 residues. V lost 5 bases, J lost 5 bases, and 6 bases lay in between. Germline V lookup: CDR1 GTSNPN, CDR2 SVGIG (reference sequence). Here the CDR3 reads CAWVAETQYF. The CDR3, as DNA: TGTGCCTGGGTCGCGGAGACCCAGTACTTC.

The table lists this clone with many counts. This sequence joins TRBV5-4 and TRBJ2-7; D gene unclear. Trimming removed 2 bases at V and 1 base at J, with 7 bases between. The CDR3 has 13 residues. Germline V CDR1 and CDR2: SGHNT, YYREEE (reference sequence). For the CDR3, the DNA is TGTGCCAGCAGCTTTCACGGGTCCTACGAGCAGTACTTC. As protein: CASSFHGSYEQYF. Combining the CDR3 with reference TRBV5-4 and TRBJ2-7 gives the whole variable domain ETGVTQSPTHLIKTRGQQVTLRCSSQSGHNTVSWYQQALGQGPQFIFQYYREEENGRGNFPPRFSGLQFPNYSSELNVNALELDDSALYLCASSFHGSYEQYFGPGTRLTVT.

The chain employs TRBV10-1 and TRBJ2-3; the D gene is possibly TRBD1 (6 bases). This CDR3 comprises 16 residues. The V end lost 3 bases, the J end lost 2 bases, and 15 bases lay between the germline ends. Per germline, CDR1 WNHNN and CDR2 SYGVQD (reference sequence). The CDR3 reads CASSEGETGFTDTQYF. The CDR3 nucleotides read TGCGCCAGCAGTGAAGGGGAGACAGGATTCACAGATACGCAGTATTTT.

This chain uses TRBV15 with TRBJ2-1, with 10 bases that match TRBD2. The CDR3 length is 17 residues. Germline loops: CDR1 LNHNV, CDR2 YYDKDF (reference sequence). Germline trimming cut 3 bases from V and 6 bases from J; bases unmatched to any gene: 11. For the CDR3, the DNA is TGTGCCACCAGCAGGGACTCACTAGCGGGGAACTCCAATGAGCAGTTCTTC. Its protein product is CATSRDSLAGNSNEQFF.